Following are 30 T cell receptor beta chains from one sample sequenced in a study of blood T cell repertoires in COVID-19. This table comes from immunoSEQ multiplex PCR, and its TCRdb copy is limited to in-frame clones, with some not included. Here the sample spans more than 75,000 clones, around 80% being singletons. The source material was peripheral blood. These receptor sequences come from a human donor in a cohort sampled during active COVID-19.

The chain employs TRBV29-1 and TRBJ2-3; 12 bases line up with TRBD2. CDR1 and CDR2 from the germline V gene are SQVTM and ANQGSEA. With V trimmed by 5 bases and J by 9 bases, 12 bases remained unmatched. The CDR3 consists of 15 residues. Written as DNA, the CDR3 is TGCAGCGTTAATGAGGCTAGCGGGGGGGCCGCAACGCAGTATTTT. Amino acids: CSVNEASGGAATQYF.

In DNA form, the CDR3 reads TGTGCCAGCAGCTCGTCCGGGACAGGGGGCCTCGAGCAGTACTTC. Translated, it gives CASSSSGTGGLEQYF. The chain couples TRBV11-2 to TRBJ2-7, with 12 bases lining up with TRBD1. The V segment lost 4 bases and the J segment 6 bases; nucleotides outside the gene matches: 7. The CDR3 spans 15 residues. Germline loops: CDR1 SGHAT, CDR2 FQNNGV.

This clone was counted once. This CDR3 is CASSSPGGANTGELFF. CDR3 DNA: TGTGCCAGCAGTTCCCCCGGGGGGGCGAACACCGGGGAGCTGTTTTTT. The chain recombines TRBV6-5 with TRBJ2-2, with 8 positions matching TRBD2. Trimming at V came to 4 bases and at J to 0 bases, leaving 4 bases not matched to a gene. The germline CDR1 and CDR2 sequences are MNHEY and SVGAGI. The CDR3 contains 16 residues.

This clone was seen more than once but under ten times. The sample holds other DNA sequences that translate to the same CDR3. CDR3 in DNA: TGTGCCAGTAGTATCCAGGGGATGAACACTGAAGCTTTCTTT. Protein sequence: CASSIQGMNTEAFF. The chain recombines TRBV19 with TRBJ1-1; a weak D match, TRBD1 (6 bases). The V end was cut by 3 bases, the J end by 0 bases, with 8 bases between. The CDR3 spans 14 residues. CDR1 is LNHDA, CDR2 SQIVND, per germline (reference sequence).

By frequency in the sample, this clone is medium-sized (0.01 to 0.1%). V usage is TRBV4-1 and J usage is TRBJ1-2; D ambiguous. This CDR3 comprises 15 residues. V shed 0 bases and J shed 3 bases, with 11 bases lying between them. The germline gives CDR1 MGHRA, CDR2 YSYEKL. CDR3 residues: CASSQDPEAYYGYTF. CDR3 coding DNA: TGCGCCAGCAGCCAAGACCCCGAAGCGTACTATGGCTACACCTTC.

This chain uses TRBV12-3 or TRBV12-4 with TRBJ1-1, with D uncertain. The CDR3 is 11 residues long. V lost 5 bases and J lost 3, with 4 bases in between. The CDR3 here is CASSPDTEAFF. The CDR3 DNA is TGTGCCAGCAGTCCCGACACTGAAGCTTTCTTT.

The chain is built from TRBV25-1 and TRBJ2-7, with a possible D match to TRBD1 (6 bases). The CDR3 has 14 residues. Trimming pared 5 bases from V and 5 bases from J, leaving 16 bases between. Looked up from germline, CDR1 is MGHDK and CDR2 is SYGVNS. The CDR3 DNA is TGTGCCAGCAGTTCGAGCAGGGGTGAGGACGAGCAGTACTTC. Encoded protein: CASSSSRGEDEQYF.

This CDR3 reads CASSTQGAGEKLFF. The CDR3 DNA is TGTGCCAGCAGCACACAGGGCGCGGGTGAAAAACTGTTTTTT. This sequence joins TRBV5-6 and TRBJ1-4, with D maybe TRBD1 (6 bases). The ends were cut back, 4 bases at V and 7 bases at J, with 14 bases in the middle. The CDR3 totals 14 residues. Germline assignment: CDR1 SGHDT and CDR2 YYEEEE.

The CDR3 DNA sequence: TGTGCCAGCAGCTTAGCTAGCGGGGGGGCCGATGAGCAGTTCTTC. Protein sequence: CASSLASGGADEQFF. J is TRBJ2-1 and V is TRBV11-1; 11 bases are a match to TRBD2. Germline CDR1 is SGHAT and CDR2 is FQDESV (reference sequence). The CDR3 has 15 amino acids. V lost 0 bases to trimming and J lost 8 bases; unmatched junction nucleotides: 3.

DNA for the CDR3: TGTGCCAGCAGCTCGATGGCGGGGGGGCTTCGACAGCCCCAGCATTTT. Translating gives CASSSMAGGLRQPQHF. This chain uses TRBV5-5 with TRBJ1-5; the D gene is possibly TRBD1 (6 bases). Germline V CDR1 and CDR2: SGHKS, YYEKEE (reference sequence). Trimming left V 3 bases short and J 7 bases short, with 20 bases between. The CDR3 extends over 16 amino acids.

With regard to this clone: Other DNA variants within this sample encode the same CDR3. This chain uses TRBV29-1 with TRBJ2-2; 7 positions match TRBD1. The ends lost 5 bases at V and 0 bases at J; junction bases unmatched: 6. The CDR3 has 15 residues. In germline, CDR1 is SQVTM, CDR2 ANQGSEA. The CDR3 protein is CSVRTGTANTGELFF. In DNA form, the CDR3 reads TGCAGCGTTCGTACCGGGACAGCGAACACCGGGGAGCTGTTTTTT.

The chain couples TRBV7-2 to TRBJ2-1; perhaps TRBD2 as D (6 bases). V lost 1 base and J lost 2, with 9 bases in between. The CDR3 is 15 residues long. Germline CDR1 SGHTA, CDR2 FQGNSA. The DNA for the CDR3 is TGTGCCAGCAGCTTAGGAGCGGGTCCCTACAATGAGCAGTTCTTC. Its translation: CASSLGAGPYNEQFF.

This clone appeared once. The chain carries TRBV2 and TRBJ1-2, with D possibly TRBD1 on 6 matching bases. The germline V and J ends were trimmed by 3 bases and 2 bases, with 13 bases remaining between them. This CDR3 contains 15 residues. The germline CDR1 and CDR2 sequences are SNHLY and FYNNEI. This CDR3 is CASSERAGENYGYTF. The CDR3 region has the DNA TGTGCCAGCAGTGAGAGGGCAGGGGAGAACTATGGCTACACCTTC.

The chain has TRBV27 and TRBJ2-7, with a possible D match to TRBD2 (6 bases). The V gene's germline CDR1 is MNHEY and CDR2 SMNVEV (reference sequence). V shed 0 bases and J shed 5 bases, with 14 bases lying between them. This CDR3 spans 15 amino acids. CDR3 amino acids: CASSLSGLGGNEQYF. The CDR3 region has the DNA TGTGCCAGCAGTTTATCGGGGTTGGGGGGAAACGAGCAGTACTTC.

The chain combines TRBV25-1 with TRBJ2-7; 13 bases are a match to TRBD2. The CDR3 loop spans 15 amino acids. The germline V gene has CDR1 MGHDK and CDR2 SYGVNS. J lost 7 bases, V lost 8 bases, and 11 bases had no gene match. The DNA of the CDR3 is TGTGCCAGCTCAGCATTGACTAGCGGGGGGTGGGAGCAGTACTTC. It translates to CASSALTSGGWEQYF.

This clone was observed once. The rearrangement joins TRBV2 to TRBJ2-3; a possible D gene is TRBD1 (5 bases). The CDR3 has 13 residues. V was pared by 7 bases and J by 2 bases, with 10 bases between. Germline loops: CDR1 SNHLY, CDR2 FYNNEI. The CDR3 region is CASKWGPTDTQYF. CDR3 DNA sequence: TGTGCCAGCAAGTGGGGCCCCACAGATACGCAGTATTTT.

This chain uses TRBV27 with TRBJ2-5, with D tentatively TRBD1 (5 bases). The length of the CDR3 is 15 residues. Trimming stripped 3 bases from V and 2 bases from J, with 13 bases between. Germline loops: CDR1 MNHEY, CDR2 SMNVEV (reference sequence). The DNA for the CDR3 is TGTGCCAGCAGTTTGTTAAAGGACACACAAGAGACCCAGTACTTC. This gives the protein CASSLLKDTQETQYF.

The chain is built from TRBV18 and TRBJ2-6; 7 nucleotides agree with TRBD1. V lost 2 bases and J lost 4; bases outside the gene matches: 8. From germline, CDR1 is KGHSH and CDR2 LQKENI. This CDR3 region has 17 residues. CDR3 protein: CASSPDRVSKGANVLTF. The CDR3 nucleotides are TGTGCCAGCTCACCAGACAGGGTGTCGAAAGGGGCCAACGTCCTGACTTTC.

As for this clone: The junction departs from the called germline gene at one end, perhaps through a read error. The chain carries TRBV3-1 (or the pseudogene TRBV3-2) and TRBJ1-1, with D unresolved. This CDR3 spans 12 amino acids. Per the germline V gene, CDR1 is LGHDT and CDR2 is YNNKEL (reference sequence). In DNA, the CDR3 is TGTGCCAGCGGCCAGAGTCAAACTGAAGCTTTCTTT. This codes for CASGQSQTEAFF.

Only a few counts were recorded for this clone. CDR3 sequence reads: CASSESGGTYTF. DNA of the CDR3: TGCGCCAGCAGCGAATCAGGGGGTACTTACACCTTC. The chain recombines TRBV5-1 with TRBJ1-2, with 7 nucleotides matching TRBD1. Per the germline V gene, CDR1 is SGHRS and CDR2 is YFSETQ. J gave up 11 bases and V 4 bases, and 8 bases lay outside the gene matches. The CDR3 contains 12 residues. The full variable domain, in which reference TRBV5-1 and TRBJ1-2 provide the parts outside the CDR3, is KAGVTQTPRYLIKTRGQQVTLSCSPISGHRSVSWYQQTPGQGLQFLFEYFSETQRNKGNFPGRFSGRQFSNSRSEMNVSTLELGDSALYLCASSESGGTYTFGSGTRLTVV.

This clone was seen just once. CDR3 coding DNA: TGTGCCAGCAGCCGCAGGGGTAGCGGGGGGGATTACGAGCAGTACTTC. Translating gives CASSRRGSGGDYEQYF. The V call is TRBV2, the J call TRBJ2-7; 11 nucleotides agree with TRBD2. V lost 6 bases and J lost 4; bases outside the gene matches: 11. The CDR3 is made up of 16 amino acids. Germline V gene lookup returns CDR1 SNHLY and CDR2 FYNNEI.

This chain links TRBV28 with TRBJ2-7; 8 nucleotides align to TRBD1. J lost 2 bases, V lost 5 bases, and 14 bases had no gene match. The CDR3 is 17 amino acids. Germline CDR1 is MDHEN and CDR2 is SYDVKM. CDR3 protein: CASSPPLGTGKPYEQYF. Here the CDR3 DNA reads TGTGCCAGCAGTCCCCCCCTCGGGACAGGCAAGCCCTACGAGCAGTACTTC.

The CDR3: CASSEGWQDSYEQYF. The CDR3 DNA reads TGTGCCAGCAGTGAAGGTTGGCAGGATTCCTACGAGCAGTACTTC. The gene calls are TRBV6-1 and TRBJ2-7; D remains unclear. Germline loops: CDR1 MNHNS, CDR2 SASEGT. Trimming took off 1 base at V and 1 base at J, with 11 bases between the two ends. The CDR3 totals 15 residues.

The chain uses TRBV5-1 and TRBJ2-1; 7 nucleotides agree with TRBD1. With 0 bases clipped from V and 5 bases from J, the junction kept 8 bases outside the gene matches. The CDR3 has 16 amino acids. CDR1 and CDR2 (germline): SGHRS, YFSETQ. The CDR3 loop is CASSLEMTGQNNEQFF. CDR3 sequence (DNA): TGCGCCAGCAGCTTGGAGATGACAGGGCAAAACAATGAGCAGTTCTTC.

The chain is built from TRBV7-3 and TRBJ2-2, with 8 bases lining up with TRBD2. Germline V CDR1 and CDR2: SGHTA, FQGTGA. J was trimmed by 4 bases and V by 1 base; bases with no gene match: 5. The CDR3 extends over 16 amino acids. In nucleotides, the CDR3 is TGTGCCAGCAGCTTAAGAGCGGGGGCTTTCACCGGGGAGCTGTTTTTT. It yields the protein CASSLRAGAFTGELFF.

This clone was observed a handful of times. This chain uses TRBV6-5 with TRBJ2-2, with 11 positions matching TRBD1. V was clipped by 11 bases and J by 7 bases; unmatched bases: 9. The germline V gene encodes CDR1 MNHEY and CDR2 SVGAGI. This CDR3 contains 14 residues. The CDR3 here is CAPDRGRRNGELFF. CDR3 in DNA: TGTGCCCCGGACAGGGGGCGAAGAAACGGGGAGCTGTTTTTT.

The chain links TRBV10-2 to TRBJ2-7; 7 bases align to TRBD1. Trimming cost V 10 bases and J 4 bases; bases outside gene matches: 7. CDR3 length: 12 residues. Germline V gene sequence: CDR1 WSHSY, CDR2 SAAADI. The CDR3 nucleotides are TGCGCCACTTCGGACAGGAAGTACGAGCAGTACTTC. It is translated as CATSDRKYEQYF.

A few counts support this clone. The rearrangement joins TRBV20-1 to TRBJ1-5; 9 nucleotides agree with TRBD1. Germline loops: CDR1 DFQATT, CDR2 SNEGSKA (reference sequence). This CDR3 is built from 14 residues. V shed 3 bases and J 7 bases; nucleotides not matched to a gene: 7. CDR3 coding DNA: TGCAGTGCTAGTAAACAGGGGGCTTGGCAGCCCCAGCATTTT. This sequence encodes CSASKQGAWQPQHF.

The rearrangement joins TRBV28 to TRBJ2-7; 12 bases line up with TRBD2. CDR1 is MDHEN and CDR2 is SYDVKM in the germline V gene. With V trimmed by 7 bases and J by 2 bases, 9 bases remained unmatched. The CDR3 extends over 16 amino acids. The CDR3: CASTRGGLAGPYEQYF. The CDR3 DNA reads TGTGCCAGCACCCGCGGGGGACTAGCGGGCCCCTACGAGCAGTACTTC.

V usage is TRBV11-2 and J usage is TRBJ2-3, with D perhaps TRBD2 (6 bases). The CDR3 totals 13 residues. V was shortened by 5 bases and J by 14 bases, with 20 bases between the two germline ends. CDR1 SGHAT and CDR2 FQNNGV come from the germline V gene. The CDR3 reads CASSPYRGGETYF. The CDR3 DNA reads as TGTGCCAGCAGCCCTTATCGTGGCGGGGAGACGTATTTT.